This TCR beta chain originates from a study of T cells in Graves' hyperthyroidism and ophthalmopathy. TCR beta CDR3 region amplification was performed from RNA transcripts. First-round RT-PCR with HTBI primers amplified the TCR CDR3 region. Each CDR3 protein is one row after TCRdb ran MiXCR on the multiplex PCR reads. The sample lists about 400,000 distinct CDR3 sequences; 11% to 15% were seen once. Between the trimmed V and J ends, which lost 5 bases and 1 base, there was a span of 8 bases. CDR1 is SNHLY and CDR2 is FYNNEI in the germline V gene. This CDR3 has 13 amino acids. This clonotype came up many times.

This sequence joins TRBV2 and TRBJ2-5; D is unresolved. Sequencing was carried out using blood. The receptor was isolated from a man aged 45-65 years with Graves' ophthalmopathy. In nucleotides, the CDR3 is TGTGCCAGCAGTAACAGCGTCCAAGAGACCCAGTACTTC. It codes for CASSNSVQETQYF.